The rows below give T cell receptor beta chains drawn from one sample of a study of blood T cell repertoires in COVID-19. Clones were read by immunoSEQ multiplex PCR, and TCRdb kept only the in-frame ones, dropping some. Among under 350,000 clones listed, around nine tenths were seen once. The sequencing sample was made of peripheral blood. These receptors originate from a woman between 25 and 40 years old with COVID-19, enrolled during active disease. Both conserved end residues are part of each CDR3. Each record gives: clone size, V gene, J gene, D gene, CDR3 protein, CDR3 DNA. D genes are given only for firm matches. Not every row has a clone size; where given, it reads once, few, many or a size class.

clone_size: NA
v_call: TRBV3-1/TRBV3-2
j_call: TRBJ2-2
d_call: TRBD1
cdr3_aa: CASSQVRTGGSSTGELFF
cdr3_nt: TGTGCCAGCAGCCAAGTCCGGACAGGGGGATCGAGCACCGGGGAGCTGTTTTTT

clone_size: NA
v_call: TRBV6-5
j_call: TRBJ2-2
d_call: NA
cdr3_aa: CASSPDTGELFF
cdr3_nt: TGTGCCAGCAGCCCCGACACCGGGGAGCTGTTTTTT

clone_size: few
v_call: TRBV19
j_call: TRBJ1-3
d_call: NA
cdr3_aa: CASSIDPDTDVGNTIYF
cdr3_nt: TGTGCCAGTAGTATAGATCCTGACACCGACGTGGGAAACACCATATATTTT

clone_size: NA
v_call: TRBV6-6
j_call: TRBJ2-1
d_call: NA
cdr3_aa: CASTLGTLEQFF
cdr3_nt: TGTGCCAGCACCCTCGGGACACTGGAGCAGTTCTTC

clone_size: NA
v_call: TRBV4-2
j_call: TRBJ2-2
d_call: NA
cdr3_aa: CASSQDQGGGNTGELFF
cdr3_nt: TGTGCCAGCAGCCAAGATCAGGGCGGCGGAAACACCGGGGAGCTGTTTTTT

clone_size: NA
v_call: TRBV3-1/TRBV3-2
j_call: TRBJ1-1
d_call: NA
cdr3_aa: CASSQAAEAFF
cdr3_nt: TGTGCCAGCAGCCAAGCTGCTGAAGCTTTCTTT

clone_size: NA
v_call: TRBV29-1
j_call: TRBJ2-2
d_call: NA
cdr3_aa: CSVGRGDTGELFF
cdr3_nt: TGCAGCGTTGGCAGGGGGGACACCGGGGAGCTGTTTTTT

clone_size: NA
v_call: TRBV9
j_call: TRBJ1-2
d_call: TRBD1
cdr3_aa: CASSMRTGGVGGYTF
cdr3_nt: TGTGCCAGCAGCATGAGGACAGGGGGCGTGGGTGGCTACACCTTC

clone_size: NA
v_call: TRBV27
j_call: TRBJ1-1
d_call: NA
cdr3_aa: CASSLFPDTEAFF
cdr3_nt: TGTGCCAGCAGTTTATTCCCCGACACTGAAGCTTTCTTT

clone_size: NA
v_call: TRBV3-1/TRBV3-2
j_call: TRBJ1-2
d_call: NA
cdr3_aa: CASSQEAAGQYGYTF
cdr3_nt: TGTGCCAGCAGCCAAGAGGCGGCAGGGCAATATGGCTACACCTTC

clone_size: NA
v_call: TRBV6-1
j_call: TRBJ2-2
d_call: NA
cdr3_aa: CASSVARGGITGELFF
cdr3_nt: TGTGCCAGCAGTGTAGCAAGGGGGGGTATCACCGGGGAGCTGTTTTTT

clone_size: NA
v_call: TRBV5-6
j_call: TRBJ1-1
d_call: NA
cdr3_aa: CASLTSGTEAFF
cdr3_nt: TGTGCCAGTCTCACGTCGGGCACTGAAGCTTTCTTT

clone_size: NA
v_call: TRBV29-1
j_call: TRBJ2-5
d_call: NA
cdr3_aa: CSVVERALQETQYF
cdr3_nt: TGCAGCGTTGTCGAGCGGGCGTTACAAGAGACCCAGTACTTC

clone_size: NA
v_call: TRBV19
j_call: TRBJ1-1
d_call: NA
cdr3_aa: CASSIGGRGNTEAFF
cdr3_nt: TGTGCCAGTAGTATTGGAGGCAGGGGGAACACTGAAGCTTTCTTT

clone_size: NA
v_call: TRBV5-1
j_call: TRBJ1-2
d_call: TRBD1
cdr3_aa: CASSLEGQGGHGYTF
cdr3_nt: TGCGCCAGCAGCTTGGAGGGCCAGGGGGGACATGGCTACACCTTC

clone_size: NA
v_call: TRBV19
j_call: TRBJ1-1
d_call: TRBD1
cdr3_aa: CASSVQGVRSTEAFF
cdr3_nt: TGTGCCAGTAGTGTACAGGGGGTAAGGTCCACTGAAGCTTTCTTT

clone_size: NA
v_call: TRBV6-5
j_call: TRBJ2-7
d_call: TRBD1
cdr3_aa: CASRGAGTGTYEQYF
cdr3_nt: TGTGCCAGCAGGGGAGCAGGGACAGGGACCTACGAGCAGTACTTC

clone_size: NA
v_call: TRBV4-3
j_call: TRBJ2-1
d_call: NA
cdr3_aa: CASSQDSYNEQFF
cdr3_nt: TGCGCCAGCAGCCAAGATAGTTACAATGAGCAGTTCTTC

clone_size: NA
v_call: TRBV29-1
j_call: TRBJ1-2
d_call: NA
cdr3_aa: CSVEDIYGGVNYGYTF
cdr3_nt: TGCAGCGTTGAAGATATATACGGGGGTGTCAACTATGGCTACACCTTC

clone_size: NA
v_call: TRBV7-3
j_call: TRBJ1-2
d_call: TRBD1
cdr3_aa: CASSLGTGANYGYTF
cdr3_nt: TGTGCCAGCAGCTTAGGGACAGGGGCCAACTATGGCTACACCTTC

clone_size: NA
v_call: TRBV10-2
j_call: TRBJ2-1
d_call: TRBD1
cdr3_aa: CASSGDRGYNEQFF
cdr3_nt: TGCGCCAGCAGTGGGGACAGGGGATACAATGAGCAGTTCTTC

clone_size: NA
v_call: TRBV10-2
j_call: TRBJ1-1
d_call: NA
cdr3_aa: CASSDPMNTEAFF
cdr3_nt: TGCGCCAGCAGTGACCCCATGAACACTGAAGCTTTCTTT

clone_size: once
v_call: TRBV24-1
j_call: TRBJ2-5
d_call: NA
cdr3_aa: CATSMDSQETQYF
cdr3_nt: TGTGCCACCAGTATGGACAGCCAAGAGACCCAGTACTTC

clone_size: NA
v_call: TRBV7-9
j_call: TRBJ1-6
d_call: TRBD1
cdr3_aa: CASSQTGDSPLHF
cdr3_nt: TGTGCCAGCAGCCAAACAGGGGATTCACCCCTCCACTTT

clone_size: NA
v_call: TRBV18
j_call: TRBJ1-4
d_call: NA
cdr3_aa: CASSQSRNEKLFF
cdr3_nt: TGTGCCAGCTCCCAATCGAGAAATGAAAAACTGTTTTTT

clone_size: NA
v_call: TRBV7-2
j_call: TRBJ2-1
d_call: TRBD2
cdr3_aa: CASTPTSGGNEQFF
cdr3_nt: TGTGCCAGCACCCCCACTAGCGGTGGGAATGAGCAGTTCTTC

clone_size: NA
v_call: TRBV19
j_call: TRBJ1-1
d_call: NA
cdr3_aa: CASSPARRGNTEAFF
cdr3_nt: TGTGCCAGTAGCCCCGCTCGAAGAGGGAACACTGAAGCTTTCTTT

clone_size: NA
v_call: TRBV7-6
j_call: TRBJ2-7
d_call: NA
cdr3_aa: CASSPSSPAAGEQYF
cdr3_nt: TGTGCCAGCAGCCCCTCTAGCCCAGCTGCAGGCGAGCAGTACTTC

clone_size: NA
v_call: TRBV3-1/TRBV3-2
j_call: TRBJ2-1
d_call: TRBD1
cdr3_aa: CASSPGQARDNEQFF
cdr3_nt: TGTGCCAGCAGCCCGGGACAGGCTCGAGACAATGAGCAGTTCTTC

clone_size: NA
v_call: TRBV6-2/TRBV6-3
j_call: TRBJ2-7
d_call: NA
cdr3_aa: CASSYGGDRIYEQYF
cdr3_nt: TGTGCCAGCAGTTACGGGGGGGACAGGATCTACGAGCAGTACTTC

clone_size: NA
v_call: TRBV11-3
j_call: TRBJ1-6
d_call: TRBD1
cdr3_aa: CASSKGQVNSPLHF
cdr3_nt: TGTGCCAGCAGTAAAGGACAGGTTAATTCACCCCTCCACTTT

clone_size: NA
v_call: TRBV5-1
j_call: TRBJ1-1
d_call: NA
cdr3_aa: CASSLAIQGTAFF
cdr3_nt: TGCGCCAGCAGCTTGGCCATTCAGGGTACGGCTTTCTTT

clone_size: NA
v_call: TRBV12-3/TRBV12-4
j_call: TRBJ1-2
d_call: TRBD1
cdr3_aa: CASSWTGAGYTF
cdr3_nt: TGTGCCAGCAGTTGGACAGGGGCGGGCTACACCTTC

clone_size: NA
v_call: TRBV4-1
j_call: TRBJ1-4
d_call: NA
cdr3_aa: CASSQEPQYNEKLFF
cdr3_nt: TGCGCCAGCAGCCAAGAGCCACAGTATAATGAAAAACTGTTTTTT

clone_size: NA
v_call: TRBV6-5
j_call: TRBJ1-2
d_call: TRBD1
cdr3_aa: CASSPGQGANYGYTF
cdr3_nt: TGTGCCAGCAGTCCCGGACAGGGAGCTAACTATGGCTACACCTTC

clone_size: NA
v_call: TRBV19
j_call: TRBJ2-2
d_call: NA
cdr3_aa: CASCRLNTGELFF
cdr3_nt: TGTGCCAGTTGTCGACTTAACACCGGGGAGCTGTTTTTT

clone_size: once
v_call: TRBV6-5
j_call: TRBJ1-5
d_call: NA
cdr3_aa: CASSFSGNQPQHF
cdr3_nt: TGTGCCAGCAGTTTCTCCGGCAATCAGCCCCAGCATTTT

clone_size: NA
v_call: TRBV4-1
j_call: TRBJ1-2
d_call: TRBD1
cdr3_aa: CASSQVAGGTYGYTF
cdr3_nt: TGCGCCAGCAGCCAAGTCGCAGGGGGCACTTATGGCTACACCTTC

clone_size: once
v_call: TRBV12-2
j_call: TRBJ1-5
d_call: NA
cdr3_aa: CASRWGTRNQPQHF
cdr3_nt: TGTGCAAGTCGCTGGGGGACACGAAATCAGCCCCAGCATTTT

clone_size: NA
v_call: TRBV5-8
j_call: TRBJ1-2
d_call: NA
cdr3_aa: CASSLVRIINYGYTF
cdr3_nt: TGTGCCAGCAGCTTGGTCAGAATCATTAACTATGGCTACACCTTC

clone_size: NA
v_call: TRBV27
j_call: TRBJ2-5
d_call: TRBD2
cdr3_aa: CASSPQWGGTETQYF
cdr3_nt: TGTGCCAGCAGTCCCCAGTGGGGGGGTACAGAGACCCAGTACTTC

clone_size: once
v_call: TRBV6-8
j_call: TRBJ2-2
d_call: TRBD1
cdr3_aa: CASSRGTLGQGGNTGELFF
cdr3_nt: TGTGCCAGCAGTCGTGGAACACTGGGACAGGGTGGAAACACCGGGGAGCTGTTTTTT